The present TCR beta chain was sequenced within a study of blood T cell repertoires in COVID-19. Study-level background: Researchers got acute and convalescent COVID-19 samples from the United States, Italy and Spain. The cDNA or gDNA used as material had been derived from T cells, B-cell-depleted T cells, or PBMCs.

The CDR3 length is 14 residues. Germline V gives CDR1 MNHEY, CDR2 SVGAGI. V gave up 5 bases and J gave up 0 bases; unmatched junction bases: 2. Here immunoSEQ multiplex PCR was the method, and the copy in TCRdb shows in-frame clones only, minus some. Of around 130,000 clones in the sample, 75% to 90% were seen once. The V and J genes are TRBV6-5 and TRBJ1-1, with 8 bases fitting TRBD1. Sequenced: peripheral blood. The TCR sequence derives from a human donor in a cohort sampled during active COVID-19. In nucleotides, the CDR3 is TGTGCCAGCAGTAGGGACAGGTTGAACACTGAAGCTTTCTTT. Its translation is CASSRDRLNTEAFF.